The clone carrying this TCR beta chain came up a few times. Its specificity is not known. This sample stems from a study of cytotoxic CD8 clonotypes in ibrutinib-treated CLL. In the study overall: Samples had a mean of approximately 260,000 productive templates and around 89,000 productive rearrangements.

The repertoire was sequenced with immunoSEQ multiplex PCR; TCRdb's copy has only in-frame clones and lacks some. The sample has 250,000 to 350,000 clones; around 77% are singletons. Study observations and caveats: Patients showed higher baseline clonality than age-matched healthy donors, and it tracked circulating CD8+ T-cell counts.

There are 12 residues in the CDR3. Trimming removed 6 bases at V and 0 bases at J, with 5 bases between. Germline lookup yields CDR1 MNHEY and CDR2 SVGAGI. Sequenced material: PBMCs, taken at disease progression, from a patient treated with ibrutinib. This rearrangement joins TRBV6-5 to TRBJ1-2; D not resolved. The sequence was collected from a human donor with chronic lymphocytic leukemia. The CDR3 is CASRKANYGYTF. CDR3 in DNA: TGTGCCAGCAGAAAAGCTAACTATGGCTACACCTTC.